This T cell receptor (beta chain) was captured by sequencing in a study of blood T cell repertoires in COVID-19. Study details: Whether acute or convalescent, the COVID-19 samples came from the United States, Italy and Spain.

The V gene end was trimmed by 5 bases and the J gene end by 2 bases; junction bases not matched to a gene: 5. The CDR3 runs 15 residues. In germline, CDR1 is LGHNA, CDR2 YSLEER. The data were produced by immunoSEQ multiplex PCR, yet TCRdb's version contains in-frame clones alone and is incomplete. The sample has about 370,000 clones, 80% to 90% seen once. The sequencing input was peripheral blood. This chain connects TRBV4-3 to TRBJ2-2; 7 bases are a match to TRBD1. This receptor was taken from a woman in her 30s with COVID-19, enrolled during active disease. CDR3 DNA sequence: TGCGCCAGCAGCGCGACAGGGCTCAACACCGGGGAGCTGTTTTTT. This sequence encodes CASSATGLNTGELFF.